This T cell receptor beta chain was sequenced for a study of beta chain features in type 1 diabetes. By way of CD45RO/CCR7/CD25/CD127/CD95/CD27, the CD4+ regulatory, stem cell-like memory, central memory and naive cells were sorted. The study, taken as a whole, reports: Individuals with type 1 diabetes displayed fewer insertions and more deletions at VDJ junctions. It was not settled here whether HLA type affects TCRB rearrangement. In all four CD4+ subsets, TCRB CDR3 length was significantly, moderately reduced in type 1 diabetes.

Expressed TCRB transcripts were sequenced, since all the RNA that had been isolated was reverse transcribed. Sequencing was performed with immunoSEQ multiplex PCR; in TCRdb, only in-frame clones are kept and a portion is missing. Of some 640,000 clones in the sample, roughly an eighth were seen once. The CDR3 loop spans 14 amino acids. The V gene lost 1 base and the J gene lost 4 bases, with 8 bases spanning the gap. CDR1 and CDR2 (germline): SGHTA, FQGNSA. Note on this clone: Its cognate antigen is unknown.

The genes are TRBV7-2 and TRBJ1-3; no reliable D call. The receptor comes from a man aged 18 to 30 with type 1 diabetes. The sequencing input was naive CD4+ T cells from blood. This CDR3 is CASSLGGYGNTIYF. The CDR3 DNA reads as TGTGCCAGCAGCTTAGGGGGATACGGAAACACCATATATTTT.